The 18 T cell receptor beta chains listed next were all sequenced from one sample in a study of control samples from healthy donors and cancer patients. The data were produced by immunoSEQ multiplex PCR, yet TCRdb's version contains in-frame clones alone and is incomplete. The table includes about 150,000 clones, under 95% detected once. The specimen was blood. The receptors come from a man between 18 and 35 years old in good health.

The chain employs TRBV19 and TRBJ1-1; a weak D match, TRBD1 (5 bases). CDR3 size: 17 residues. CDR1 and CDR2 (germline): LNHDA, SQIVND (reference sequence). Trimming shortened V by 4 bases and J by 4 bases, and 22 bases separated the two germline ends. DNA of the CDR3: TGTGCCAGTAGTACCCCTCGGAACCAGGGCGGGATCACTGAAGCTTTCTTT. Protein product: CASSTPRNQGGITEAFF.

The gene calls are TRBV6-5 and TRBJ1-1, with 9 bases identical to TRBD1. V was pared by 0 bases and J by 2 bases, with 4 bases of the junction left unmatched. The CDR3 is made up of 16 amino acids. Germline V gives CDR1 MNHEY, CDR2 SVGAGI. In DNA form, the CDR3 reads TGTGCCAGCAGTTACTCCTGGGACAGGGCTAACACTGAAGCTTTCTTT. Amino acids: CASSYSWDRANTEAFF.

This clone was seen just once. The rearrangement joins TRBV7-2 to TRBJ2-1, with a tentative D call TRBD1 (6 bases). The germline CDR1 and CDR2 sequences are SGHTA and FQGNSA. V was pared by 4 bases and J by 4 bases, with 11 bases between. The CDR3 covers 14 residues. The CDR3: CASSYLDSYNEQFF. The DNA for the CDR3 is TGTGCCAGCAGCTACCTGGACAGTTACAATGAGCAGTTCTTC.

The chain recombines TRBV3-1 (or the pseudogene TRBV3-2) with TRBJ2-1; 7 bases align to TRBD2. V lost 4 bases to trimming and J lost 3 bases; unmatched junction nucleotides: 9. The CDR3 covers 16 residues. Germline-derived CDR1 and CDR2 are LGHDT and YNNKEL (reference sequence). For the CDR3, the DNA is TGTGCCAGCAGCCCGTTAGGTGGCGGGAGCTACAATGAGCAGTTCTTC. Translated, it gives CASSPLGGGSYNEQFF.

V and J are TRBV4-1 and TRBJ2-1; no clear D. CDR3 length: 13 amino acids. The germline CDR1 and CDR2 sequences are MGHRA and YSYEKL. V was pared by 1 base and J by 10 bases, with 11 bases between. The CDR3 bases are TGCGCCAGCAGCCAAGTAGGCGGAGAAGAGCAGTTCTTC. Its protein product is CASSQVGGEEQFF.

The gene calls are TRBV19 and TRBJ1-2, with TRBD1 as a possible D gene (5 bases). Germline V gives CDR1 LNHDA, CDR2 SQIVND (reference sequence). This CDR3 has 16 residues. With 1 base removed from V and 3 bases from J, the gap between germline ends came to 15 bases. The CDR3 DNA is TGTGCCAGTAGTATAGTACAGACAGCTCTGGACTATGGCTACACCTTC. It translates to CASSIVQTALDYGYTF.

This chain joins TRBV4-3 and TRBJ2-3, with D possibly matching TRBD2 (6 bases). Trimming took 1 base from V and 0 from J, leaving 8 bases between them. The CDR3 length is 15 residues. Germline loops: CDR1 LGHNA, CDR2 YSLEER. CDR3 loop: CASSQVGGSTDTQYF. CDR3 sequence (DNA): TGCGCCAGCAGCCAAGTCGGGGGTAGCACAGATACGCAGTATTTT.

The V gene is TRBV10-3, the J gene TRBJ2-7, with unresolved D. Germline CDR1 ENHRY, CDR2 SYGVKD. Trimming removed 3 bases from V and 6 bases from J, with 15 bases in between. CDR3 length: 14 amino acids. The CDR3 DNA follows: TGTGCCATCAGTGAAGATGGATTGGGCTTCGAGCAGTACTTC. Protein sequence: CAISEDGLGFEQYF.

The rearrangement links TRBV11-1 to TRBJ2-7; TRBD1 aligns across 9 bases. CDR3 length: 14 amino acids. Germline CDR1 reads SGHAT; CDR2 reads FQDESV (reference sequence). V shed 8 bases and J 3 bases; nucleotides not matched to a gene: 8. CDR3 sequence (DNA): TGTGCCAGCGCTTGGGGACAGGGTTACTACGAGCAGTACTTC. Protein product: CASAWGQGYYEQYF.

The chain is built from TRBV7-6 and TRBJ2-3, with a possible D match to TRBD2 (6 bases). The CDR3 length is 15 residues. Germline V gene lookup returns CDR1 SGHVS and CDR2 FNYEAQ. V was pared by 0 bases and J by 1 base, with 8 bases between. The CDR3 protein is CASSLAPGGTDTQYF. CDR3 nucleotides: TGTGCCAGCAGCTTAGCTCCGGGAGGCACAGATACGCAGTATTTT. Full variable domain (outside the CDR3, taken from reference TRBV7-6 and TRBJ2-3): GAGVSQSPRYKVTKRGQDVALRCDPISGHVSLYWYRQALGQGPEFLTYFNYEAQQDKSGLPNDRFSAERPEGSISTLTIQRTEQRDSAMYRCASSLAPGGTDTQYFGPGTRLTVL.

This chain connects TRBV5-6 to TRBJ1-2, with D perhaps matching TRBD1 (5 bases). V was clipped by 3 bases and J by 6 bases, with 15 bases between them. CDR3 length: 14 residues. Germline-derived CDR1 and CDR2 are SGHDT and YYEEEE. CDR3 sequence: CASSWRETVNGYTF. The CDR3 coding sequence is TGTGCCAGCAGCTGGCGGGAGACAGTCAATGGCTACACCTTC.

The J gene is TRBJ2-2, the V gene TRBV28; D remains unclear. This CDR3 is 13 amino acids long. Germline-derived CDR1 and CDR2 are MDHEN and SYDVKM. V shed 1 base and J shed 4 bases, with 4 bases lying between them. The CDR3 region is CASSLFGTGELFF. Here the CDR3 DNA reads TGTGCCAGCAGTTTATTTGGCACCGGGGAGCTGTTTTTT.

The chain recombines TRBV9 with TRBJ2-1; D is unresolved. Trimming left V 0 bases short and J 5 bases short, with 12 bases between. CDR3 size: 15 residues. The germline gives CDR1 SGDLS, CDR2 YYNGEE. CDR3 residues: CASSVVGRNNNEQFF. CDR3 nucleotides: TGTGCCAGCAGCGTAGTCGGCAGAAATAACAATGAGCAGTTCTTC. Full variable domain (outside the CDR3, taken from reference TRBV9 and TRBJ2-1): DSGVTQTPKHLITATGQRVTLRCSPRSGDLSVYWYQQSLDQGLQFLIQYYNGEERAKGNILERFSAQQFPDLHSELNLSSLELGDSALYFCASSVVGRNNNEQFFGPGTRLTVL.

This sequence joins TRBV7-9 and TRBJ1-2; D gene unclear. The V gene's germline CDR1 is SEHNR and CDR2 FQNEAQ (reference sequence). The CDR3 contains 16 residues. The V and J ends lost 4 bases and 8 bases respectively, with 23 bases between them. The CDR3 protein is CASSSGSFGFLGGYTF. The CDR3 coding sequence is TGTGCCAGCAGCTCGGGATCCTTTGGCTTTTTAGGGGGCTACACCTTC.

J is TRBJ2-3 and V is TRBV6-2 or TRBV6-3, with 7 positions matching TRBD2. CDR1 is MNHEY and CDR2 is SVGEGT in the germline V gene. The CDR3 is made up of 16 amino acids. Trimming took 2 bases from V and 6 from J; bases not matched to a gene: 11. The CDR3, as DNA: TGTGCCAGCAGTTACCAACGGACTAGTGGGTCGGATACGCAGTATTTT. Translating it yields CASSYQRTSGSDTQYF.

This clone has only one observation. V usage is TRBV28 and J usage is TRBJ2-2, with D possibly TRBD1 on 7 matching bases. The germline gives CDR1 MDHEN, CDR2 SYDVKM. V lost 5 bases and J 6 bases, leaving 16 bases between the germline ends. The CDR3 consists of 15 residues. The CDR3 coding sequence is TGTGCCAGCAGTCGTGACAGGGAGGTCCCCGGGGAGCTGTTTTTT. Its protein is CASSRDREVPGELFF.

V gene TRBV9 combines with J gene TRBJ1-3; no clear D gene. The germline gives CDR1 SGDLS, CDR2 YYNGEE. Trimming removed 4 bases from V and 1 base from J, with 9 bases in between. The CDR3 covers 14 residues. CDR3 in amino acids: CASSLDVSGNTIYF. The CDR3 nucleotides are TGTGCCAGCAGCCTCGATGTTTCTGGAAACACCATATATTTT.

This sequence joins TRBV5-1 and TRBJ2-1, with D uncertain. Germline V gene sequence: CDR1 SGHRS, CDR2 YFSETQ. CDR3 size: 14 residues. V was cut by 1 base and J by 3 bases, with 8 bases left in between. Here the CDR3 DNA reads TGCGCCAGCAGCTTGTTATGGGGCTACAATGAGCAGTTCTTC. It specifies CASSLLWGYNEQFF.